The 24 T cell receptor beta chains in this list originate from one sample, sequenced in a study of T cell changes during pregnancy in multiple sclerosis. TCRdb's table, derived via immunoSEQ multiplex PCR, lists solely in-frame clones and lacks some. The table records 35,000 or so clones, roughly nine tenths of them present only once. The sample in question was CD4+ T cells from peripheral blood mononuclear cells, obtained in the third trimester of pregnancy. These receptors came from a female donor in good health, enrolled as a control in a pregnancy study.

J is TRBJ2-6 and V is TRBV11-2, with D hard to call. V lost 2 bases and J 0 bases, leaving 14 bases between the germline ends. The CDR3 consists of 18 residues. The germline V gene has CDR1 SGHAT and CDR2 FQNNGV. CDR3 DNA: TGTGCCAGCAGCTTAAGGTTGGCGGCGAGCTCTGGGGCCAACGTCCTGACTTTC. Translating gives CASSLRLAASSGANVLTF.

This chain links TRBV9 with TRBJ2-1; perhaps TRBD2 as D (6 bases). CDR3 size: 15 residues. The germline V and J ends were trimmed by 0 bases and 4 bases, with 11 bases remaining between them. Germline lookup yields CDR1 SGDLS and CDR2 YYNGEE. CDR3 region: CASSVASSEYNEQFF. The CDR3 coding sequence is TGTGCCAGCAGCGTAGCCTCTAGCGAGTACAATGAGCAGTTCTTC.

The V call is TRBV13, the J call TRBJ2-1; 7 nucleotides line up with TRBD2. V lost 1 base and J lost 8; bases outside the gene matches: 8. This CDR3 has 15 residues. CDR1 is PRHDT, CDR2 FYEKMQ, per germline (reference sequence). The CDR3 sequence is CASSLAEGGFDEQFF. For the CDR3, the DNA is TGTGCCAGCAGCTTAGCTGAGGGAGGGTTCGATGAGCAGTTCTTC.

V usage is TRBV10-3 and J usage is TRBJ2-2; tentative D call: TRBD1 (5 bases). The CDR3 spans 15 residues. Germline lookup yields CDR1 ENHRY and CDR2 SYGVKD. Trimming shortened V by 5 bases and J by 5 bases, and 15 bases separated the two germline ends. The CDR3 DNA reads TGTGCCATCAGTACAAGTCCCGACAGTACCGGGGAGCTGTTTTTT. Protein: CAISTSPDSTGELFF.

V is TRBV11-2 and J is TRBJ2-5, with D maybe TRBD2 (5 bases). The germline gives CDR1 SGHAT, CDR2 FQNNGV. Trimming took 8 bases from V and 3 from J, leaving 16 bases between them. This CDR3 has 14 residues. The CDR3 protein is CASRSARGKETQYF. CDR3 sequence (DNA): TGTGCCAGCCGCTCGGCCCGGGGAAAAGAGACCCAGTACTTC. The full variable domain, its missing parts supplied by reference TRBV11-2 and TRBJ2-5, is EAGVAQSPRYKIIEKRQSVAFWCNPISGHATLYWYQQILGQGPKLLIQFQNNGVVDDSQLPKDRFSAERLKGVDSTLKIQPAKLEDSAVYLCASRSARGKETQYFGPGTRLLVL.

This clone was counted once. The CDR3 reads CASSSELYEKLFF. CDR3 DNA sequence: TGTGCCAGCAGCTCCGAGTTGTATGAAAAACTGTTTTTT. This chain links TRBV7-9 with TRBJ1-4; D remains unclear. Trimming shortened V by 4 bases and J by 6 bases, and 9 bases separated the two germline ends. The germline V gene has CDR1 SEHNR and CDR2 FQNEAQ (reference sequence). There are 13 residues in the CDR3.

This rearrangement joins TRBV11-1 to TRBJ2-1; TRBD1 agrees at 9 bases. This CDR3 spans 14 amino acids. Germline-derived CDR1 and CDR2 are SGHAT and FQDESV (reference sequence). V trimming: 3 bases; J trimming: 6 bases; junction bases outside the gene matches: 3. The CDR3 coding sequence is TGTGCCAGCAGCTTGACAGGGGGGTTCAATGAGCAGTTCTTC. Encoded protein: CASSLTGGFNEQFF.

J is TRBJ2-5 and V is TRBV5-1; a possible D gene is TRBD2 (7 bases). Germline assignment: CDR1 SGHRS and CDR2 YFSETQ. V lost 0 bases and J 5 bases, leaving 11 bases between the germline ends. The CDR3 spans 14 residues. CDR3 sequence: CASSLGGGEETQYF. The CDR3 DNA sequence: TGCGCCAGCAGCTTGGGCGGGGGCGAGGAGACCCAGTACTTC.

V usage is TRBV27 and J usage is TRBJ2-1, with a possible D match to TRBD1 (5 bases). Trimming pared 2 bases from V and 2 bases from J, leaving 10 bases between. Looked up from germline, CDR1 is MNHEY and CDR2 is SMNVEV (reference sequence). CDR3 length: 15 amino acids. DNA for the CDR3: TGTGCCAGCAGTTTAACGAGGACAACCTACAATGAGCAGTTCTTC. Residues: CASSLTRTTYNEQFF.

The chain joins TRBV25-1 to TRBJ2-7; TRBD1 might be the D (6 bases). The CDR3 spans 13 residues. V was shortened by 1 base and J by 6 bases, with 10 bases between the two germline ends. Germline assignment: CDR1 MGHDK and CDR2 SYGVNS. The CDR3: CASSESGVSEQYF. DNA of the CDR3: TGTGCCAGCAGTGAATCAGGGGTTTCCGAGCAGTACTTC.

The chain uses TRBV30 and TRBJ2-5, with 11 positions matching TRBD2. Germline-derived CDR1 and CDR2 are GTSNPN and SVGIG (reference sequence). The CDR3 is made up of 19 amino acids. V shed 2 bases, J shed 4 bases, and the junction held 18 bases outside the gene matches. CDR3 residues: CAWSLVQGTSGLRGETQYF. CDR3 DNA sequence: TGTGCCTGGAGTTTAGTACAAGGGACTAGCGGCCTGAGGGGAGAGACCCAGTACTTC.

This sequence joins TRBV4-2 and TRBJ2-3; TRBD2 might be the D (6 bases). The CDR3 loop spans 17 amino acids. The V end was cut by 0 bases, the J end by 6 bases, with 19 bases between. Germline CDR1 is LGHNA and CDR2 is YNFKEQ. As DNA, the CDR3 is TGTGCCAGCAGCCAAGATTGGAAGCGGGCACAACCGGATACGCAGTATTTT. It is translated as CASSQDWKRAQPDTQYF.

The chain links TRBV5-4 to TRBJ2-7, with 12 bases identical to TRBD2. The CDR3 runs to 15 residues. The germline V gene has CDR1 SGHNT and CDR2 YYREEE (reference sequence). Trimming removed 0 bases from V and 7 bases from J; junction bases left unmatched: 5. The CDR3, as DNA: TGTGCCAGCAGCTTGGAGACTAGCGGGAGCCTTGAGCAGTACTTC. The encoded protein is CASSLETSGSLEQYF.

The chain is built from TRBV5-6 and TRBJ1-1; 8 bases match TRBD1. J gave up 0 bases and V 3 bases, and 10 bases lay outside the gene matches. Germline values: CDR1 SGHDT, CDR2 YYEEEE. This CDR3 is built from 17 residues. CDR3 sequence (DNA): TGTGCCAGCAGCTCTCAGGGGGCAGATATAATGAACACTGAAGCTTTCTTT. Its protein product is CASSSQGADIMNTEAFF.

There are a few counts of this clone. The V call is TRBV2, the J call TRBJ2-5; TRBD2 is a possible D gene (5 bases). V lost 10 bases, J lost 5 bases, and 11 bases lay in between. Germline lookup yields CDR1 SNHLY and CDR2 FYNNEI. The CDR3 has 11 amino acids. The CDR3 here is CATDSSETQYF. The CDR3 bases are TGTGCCACGGACTCGTCCGAGACCCAGTACTTC.

This chain uses TRBV18 with TRBJ2-7, with D possibly matching TRBD1 (7 bases). Between the trimmed V and J ends, which lost 6 bases and 1 base, there was a span of 13 bases. The CDR3 length is 14 residues. Germline V CDR1 and CDR2: KGHSH, LQKENI. The CDR3 nucleotides read TGTGCCAGCTCCCCCAGGGGGGTTTCCTACGAGCAGTACTTC. Translated, it gives CASSPRGVSYEQYF.

This clone was observed a single time. J is TRBJ2-1 and V is TRBV28; TRBD2 matches 7 bases. This CDR3 region has 13 residues. The germline CDR1 and CDR2 sequences are MDHEN and SYDVKM. The junction had 6 bases not matched to a gene; V was cut back by 6 bases and J by 7 bases. CDR3 DNA sequence: TGTGCCAGCAGCCGCGGACTAGGGAATGAGCAGTTCTTC. Its translation: CASSRGLGNEQFF.

J is TRBJ2-5 and V is TRBV5-1, with 9 bases aligning to TRBD2. This CDR3 contains 14 residues. The V gene end was trimmed by 6 bases and the J gene end by 2 bases; junction bases not matched to a gene: 5. Germline lookup yields CDR1 SGHRS and CDR2 YFSETQ. The CDR3 DNA reads TGCGCCAGCACGGACAGCGGGGGGCAAGAGACCCAGTACTTC. This encodes CASTDSGGQETQYF.

Here the CDR3 reads CASSQERAAYNEQFF. For the CDR3, the DNA is TGTGCCAGCAGCCAAGAGCGGGCTGCCTACAATGAGCAGTTCTTC. The chain recombines TRBV14 with TRBJ2-1, with D perhaps TRBD2 (5 bases). V lost 0 bases and J 2 bases, leaving 8 bases between the germline ends. The CDR3 length is 15 residues. CDR1 SGHDN and CDR2 FVKESK come from the germline V gene.

This clone was seen a few times. This chain uses TRBV5-1 with TRBJ2-1, with 10 nucleotides matching TRBD2. This CDR3 is 16 amino acids long. The germline V gene encodes CDR1 SGHRS and CDR2 YFSETQ. V was clipped by 2 bases and J by 8 bases; unmatched bases: 10. The CDR3 region has the DNA TGCGCCAGCAGCTTCTTAAGCGGGGGGGCCGGCTATGAGCAGTTCTTC. The encoded protein is CASSFLSGGAGYEQFF.

This chain connects TRBV28 to TRBJ1-2; D remains ambiguous. The CDR3 is 14 residues long. V shed 2 bases and J shed 6 bases, with 13 bases lying between them. Per the germline V gene, CDR1 is MDHEN and CDR2 is SYDVKM. The CDR3 DNA reads as TGTGCCAGCAGTTTAGCTCCACAGTCTGATGGCTACACCTTC. Protein: CASSLAPQSDGYTF.

The chain joins TRBV25-1 to TRBJ1-4; 8 bases agree with TRBD1. Trimming cost V 4 bases and J 4 bases; bases outside gene matches: 5. CDR1 is MGHDK and CDR2 is SYGVNS in the germline V gene. The CDR3 totals 15 residues. In DNA form, the CDR3 reads TGTGCCAGCAGTGGGGGACAGGCTTTTAATGAAAAACTGTTTTTT. Translated, it gives CASSGGQAFNEKLFF.

The chain links TRBV7-9 to TRBJ1-6; D may be TRBD1 (5 bases). The CDR3 is 14 amino acids. Trimming took 0 bases from V and 7 from J, leaving 7 bases between them. The V gene's germline CDR1 is SEHNR and CDR2 FQNEAQ (reference sequence). The CDR3 coding sequence is TGTGCCAGCAGCTTAGCGGGGCTGAATTCACCCCTCCACTTT. Its translation: CASSLAGLNSPLHF. The complete variable domain, with remaining parts taken from reference TRBV7-9 and TRBJ1-6, reads DTGVSQNPRHKITKRGQNVTFRCDPISEHNRLYWYRQTLGQGPEFLTYFQNEAQLEKSRLLSDRFSAERPKGSFSTLEIQRTEQGDSAMYLCASSLAGLNSPLHFGNGTRLTVT.

In nucleotides, the CDR3 is TGTGCCAGCAGCTTTTTGGATAGCGGGACCTTCTCCTACGAGCAGTACTTC. The encoded protein is CASSFLDSGTFSYEQYF. This chain connects TRBV7-6 to TRBJ2-7; 8 nucleotides align to TRBD2. CDR3 length: 17 residues. J was trimmed by 0 bases and V by 3 bases; bases with no gene match: 10. The germline CDR1 and CDR2 sequences are SGHVS and FNYEAQ.